The clone carrying this TCR beta chain showed up just a few times. As yet, its antigen is unknown. The library attached unique molecular identifiers to individual cDNA molecules. In TCRdb, the RACE reads were re-called with MiXCR into one record per CDR3 protein. The sample includes around 60,000 distinct CDR3 sequences, around 7% of them seen just once. These data come from a study of human T cells and chemical hapten exposure. Across the whole study: DPC 0.01% went on the upper back by patch test, with reading at 6 days.

The time point denotes: pre-sensitization, week 0. Treatment specified: therapeutic diphenylcyclopropenone sensitization with weekly scalp DPC. The drawing of blood occurred before each patch test was applied. Germline CDR1 and CDR2: LGHDT and YNNKEL (reference sequence). Trimming removed 8 bases from V and 5 bases from J; junction bases left unmatched: 6. CDR3 length: 13 amino acids. Findings and caveats of the study: Expanded TCRs grouped into significantly more large CDR3 similarity clusters than controls produced.

The source material was whole blood, sampled in connection with sensitization to the hapten diphenylcyclopropenone (DPC). The rearrangement uses TRBV3-1 and TRBJ1-1; 9 bases are a match to TRBD1. This sequence originates from a woman in her twenties or thirties with alopecia areata. Some clones in this sample may be carry-over from other donors' samples. The CDR3 bases are TGTGCCAGCCGCGGACAGGGGTGGACTGAAGCTTTCTTT. Its protein product is CASRGQGWTEAFF.